This entry features one TCR beta chain sequence. This sample includes further DNA sequences coding for the same CDR3. V was shortened by 0 bases and J by 2 bases, with 7 bases between the two germline ends. CDR1 and CDR2 from the germline V gene are GTSNPN and SVGIG (reference sequence). The CDR3 sequence is 13 residues long. This record belongs to a study of blood T cell repertoires in COVID-19. Study-wide background: The cDNA or gDNA used as material had been derived from T cells, B-cell-depleted T cells, or PBMCs.

Adults between about 18 and 89 years of age took part from fewer than 30 US areas. Grouping used clinical history reported by participants in a survey and questionnaire. Original data processing: Reference gene primer amplification gave nucleated cell count estimates. Here immunoSEQ multiplex PCR was the method, and the copy in TCRdb shows in-frame clones only, minus some. D and trimming were read from the DNA, whereas the V and J calls and clone size are those reported in that table. Counted here are around 270,000 clones, 88% occurring once; the ten biggest clones make up about 2.9%. The receptor comes from a woman in her forties who had been exposed to COVID-19. The sequenced sample consisted of PBMCs or T cells enriched from blood (not recorded which). J is TRBJ1-2 and V is TRBV30; D is unclear. CDR3 nucleotides: TGTGCCTGGAGTGTCGCAGGAAACTATGGCTACACCTTC. Its protein product is CAWSVAGNYGYTF.